The count of the clone carrying this T cell receptor (beta chain) is one. The source of the sample is a study of blood T cell repertoires in COVID-19. Data came from immunoSEQ multiplex PCR; TCRdb stores just in-frame clones and leaves some out. The sample consists of roughly 72,000 clones, more than 75% of them appearing once. Trimming removed 4 bases from V and 0 bases from J; junction bases left unmatched: 9. Germline V CDR1 and CDR2: MNHNS, SASEGT. This CDR3 has 17 residues. The sequencing input was peripheral blood. The chain couples TRBV6-1 to TRBJ1-5; TRBD1 matches 7 bases. The receptor's source is an elderly woman with acute or convalescent COVID-19. In DNA, the CDR3 is TGTGCCAGCAGTGTCCGGGACAGCTTTTATAGCAATCAGCCCCAGCATTTT. Its translation is CASSVRDSFYSNQPQHF.